The source of this T cell receptor (beta chain) is a study of T-cell memory formation after mild COVID-19. TCRdb called the 5' RACE reads again in MiXCR, with one record for every CDR3 protein. The table shows a few hundred thousand distinct CDR3 sequences, with 28% occurring only once. Broader study findings: Contracting clones from day 15 to 85 had balanced CD4/CD8; later expanders favoured CD4+. Cross-reactive memory apparently joined, as some responding clones appeared in pre-infection memory.

In regard to this clonotype: Its target is unknown.

Trimming left V 6 bases short and J 2 bases short, with 8 bases between. Germline V gene lookup returns CDR1 SEHNR and CDR2 FQNEAQ (reference sequence). The CDR3 loop spans 12 amino acids. This TCR derives from an adult woman who had mild COVID-19 (a few samples of this study predate the infection). Cell type and time point are not known. Sequencing was performed on PBMCs or a T cell subset sorted from them (not recorded which). The chain carries TRBV7-9 and TRBJ2-7, with D possibly TRBD2 on 6 matching bases. The CDR3 loop reads CASRGGPYEQYF. The CDR3, as DNA: TGTGCCAGCAGGGGAGGCCCCTACGAGCAGTACTTC.